The rows below give T cell receptor beta chains drawn from one sample of a study of blood T cell repertoires in COVID-19. Assay: immunoSEQ multiplex PCR; the TCRdb copy retains only in-frame clones and omits some. This sample has 150,000 to 200,000 clones, with roughly nine tenths found just once. The sample comprised peripheral blood. The receptor set was obtained from a woman of 80 years or more in a cohort sampled during active or convalescent COVID-19. The CDR3 runs from the conserved cysteine through the conserved F or W. The order of the fields is V gene, clone size, D gene, J gene, CDR3 DNA, CDR3 protein. A D gene is named only where the DNA matches it firmly. Where a row states a size, it is once, few, many or the class of an expanded clone; other rows omit it.

TRBV29-1	-	-	TRBJ1-4	TGCAGCGTTGAAGAGCGGTCGAATCCTGAAAAACTGTTTTTT	CSVEERSNPEKLFF
TRBV7-8	-	TRBD2	TRBJ2-7	TGTGCCAGCAGCTCAGTAGCGGGGGGGTTATACGAGCAGTACTTC	CASSSVAGGLYEQYF
TRBV15	-	-	TRBJ1-2	TGTGCCACCAGCACAGGGCAGAACTATGGCTACACCTTC	CATSTGQNYGYTF
TRBV7-9	-	-	TRBJ2-7	TGTGCCAGCAGCCCCGAGATGGGGGGACTCCAAACCTACGAGCAGTACTTC	CASSPEMGGLQTYEQYF
TRBV7-2	-	-	TRBJ2-1	TGTGCCAGCAGCTCCAGAGGTCGGCCTTCGGGGTTCTTC	CASSSRGRPSGFF
TRBV15	-	-	TRBJ1-1	TGTGCCACCAGCAGAGATCCCACGGGATTGAAGACTGAAGCTTTCTTT	CATSRDPTGLKTEAFF
TRBV10-3	-	TRBD2	TRBJ2-3	TGTGCCATCAGTGTACTAGCGGGGACTAGCACAGATACGCAGTATTTT	CAISVLAGTSTDTQYF
TRBV2	once	-	TRBJ1-1	TGTGCCAGCAGCGACGACTGGAACACTGAAGCTTTCTTT	CASSDDWNTEAFF
TRBV7-8	once	-	TRBJ2-5	TGTGCCAGCAGCCGAGTTTGGGAGAAAGAGACCCAGTACTTC	CASSRVWEKETQYF
TRBV5-1	-	-	TRBJ2-3	TGCGCCAGCAGCCAGACGGGCGGGGTCACAGATACGCAGTATTTT	CASSQTGGVTDTQYF
TRBV19	-	-	TRBJ1-5	TGTGCCAGTGATGGGACTTATTCCGCTTATAGCAATCAGCCCCAGCATTTT	CASDGTYSAYSNQPQHF
TRBV12-3/TRBV12-4	-	-	TRBJ1-2	TGTGCCAGCAGTTCCGGTTTTAACTATGGCTACACCTTC	CASSSGFNYGYTF
TRBV15	-	-	TRBJ1-2	TGTGCCACCAGCAGAGCAGGGGCCTATGGCTACACCTTC	CATSRAGAYGYTF
TRBV6-6	-	-	TRBJ2-7	TGTGCCAGCACTGAGGGTCCCTACGAGCAGTACTTC	CASTEGPYEQYF
TRBV2	-	-	TRBJ2-1	TGTGCCAGCAGAATCGGTTACTACAATGAGCAGTTCTTC	CASRIGYYNEQFF
TRBV13	-	TRBD1	TRBJ2-7	TGTGCCAGCAGCCACGAGACAGGGGGCAGTAGCCCCTACGAGCAGTACTTC	CASSHETGGSSPYEQYF
TRBV5-1	-	-	TRBJ1-5	TGCGCCAGCAGTCCCGGAGAGATTCCAAATCAGCCCCAGCATTTT	CASSPGEIPNQPQHF
TRBV6-2/TRBV6-3	-	TRBD1	TRBJ1-5	TGTGCCAGCAGTACCGGGACAGAGAGCAATCAGCCCCAGCATTTT	CASSTGTESNQPQHF
TRBV7-2	-	TRBD2	TRBJ2-3	TGTGCCAGCAGCTTATTCCTAGCGGGGCCTAGCACAGATACGCAGTATTTT	CASSLFLAGPSTDTQYF
TRBV10-2	-	-	TRBJ1-3	TGCGCCAGCAGAAGCGACAGAGTTCAGGGTAGCTCTGGAAACACCATATATTTT	CASRSDRVQGSSGNTIYF
TRBV19	few	-	TRBJ2-1	TGTGCCAGCGCCGGGACACGCAATGAGCAGTTCTTC	CASAGTRNEQFF
TRBV5-6	-	-	TRBJ2-3	TGTGCCAGCAGCTGGGGACCGCGGGGAGGTACAGATACGCAGTATTTT	CASSWGPRGGTDTQYF
TRBV28	-	-	TRBJ1-1	TGTGCCAGCAGTGCCGGACTCGTGGATAGAGCTTTCTTT	CASSAGLVDRAFF
TRBV27	-	-	TRBJ1-5	TGTGCCAGCAGCCCGGGGGGGGGCTTATACAATCAGCCCCAGCATTTT	CASSPGGGLYNQPQHF
TRBV30	-	-	TRBJ2-1	TGTGCCTGGAGTGTATTGGAGGGGTCCTACAATGAGCAGTTCTTC	CAWSVLEGSYNEQFF
TRBV28	-	TRBD1	TRBJ1-3	TGTGCCAGCAGACTGACAGGGCGCGGAAACACCATATATTTT	CASRLTGRGNTIYF
TRBV5-1	-	TRBD2	TRBJ2-3	TGCGCCAGCAGCTTGGACATACGGGGGGGATCGCAGTATTTT	CASSLDIRGGSQYF
TRBV30	-	-	TRBJ1-3	TGTGCCTGGGACGGCTCTGGAAACACCATATATTTT	CAWDGSGNTIYF
TRBV4-1	-	-	TRBJ2-3	TGCGCCAGCAGCCCCGAGGGATGGCGGGAACGGGATACGCAGTATTTT	CASSPEGWRERDTQYF
TRBV4-3	-	-	TRBJ2-5	TGCGCCAGCAGCCAAGCGGTTCAAGAGACCCAGTACTTC	CASSQAVQETQYF
TRBV27	-	TRBD1	TRBJ1-2	TGTGCCAGCAGTTTAATTGCAGGGACAGGGATCTATGGCTACACCTTC	CASSLIAGTGIYGYTF
TRBV1	once	-	TRBJ1-2	TGCACCAGCAGCAGGCAGGTCGTTAACTATGGCTACACCTTC	CTSSRQVVNYGYTF
TRBV19	-	-	TRBJ1-4	TGTGCCAGCACTAGGACGGAAGGGCGAGAAAAACTGTTTTTT	CASTRTEGREKLFF
TRBV11-2	-	TRBD1	TRBJ2-5	TGTGCCAGCAGCTTACGTGTACCGGGACAGGGAAGAGTGGTCCAGTACTTC	CASSLRVPGQGRVVQYF
TRBV28	-	-	TRBJ1-2	TGTGCCAGCAGCCTAAACTTCTCCCCCTATGGCTACACCTTC	CASSLNFSPYGYTF
TRBV5-1	-	TRBD1	TRBJ2-2	TGCGCCAGCAGCCCCTCCGGGACAGCAAGCACCGGGGAGCTGTTTTTT	CASSPSGTASTGELFF
TRBV28	few	-	TRBJ1-1	TGTGCCAGCAGTTTATATCAGGGTATCACTGAAGCTTTCTTT	CASSLYQGITEAFF
TRBV3-1/TRBV3-2	-	TRBD2	TRBJ2-1	TGTGCCAGCAGCCAAATGGCGGGACTAGCGGGAGAGGATGAGCAGTTCTTC	CASSQMAGLAGEDEQFF
TRBV19	-	TRBD1	TRBJ1-6	TGTGCCAGTAGTATCCGGACAGGAGCCACTGATTCACCCCTCCACTTT	CASSIRTGATDSPLHF
TRBV2	-	TRBD1	TRBJ1-2	TGTGCCAGCCCGGACAGGGGCACCCTCTCCTATGGCTACACCTTC	CASPDRGTLSYGYTF
TRBV11-2	-	TRBD1	TRBJ1-2	TGTCCCGACAGGGTATATGGCTACACCTTC	CPDRVYGYTF
TRBV5-6	few	TRBD1	TRBJ1-1	TGTGCCAGCAGCTCTCAATGGACAGGGAGAGACACTGAAGCTTTCTTT	CASSSQWTGRDTEAFF
TRBV13	-	TRBD1	TRBJ2-3	TGTGCCAGCAGCTCCCAGCAGGGGGCGACAGATACGCAGTATTTT	CASSSQQGATDTQYF
TRBV5-1	-	-	TRBJ1-1	TGCGCCAGCAGCTTGGAAAGCAGGGTATTCTCCACTGAAGCTTTCTTT	CASSLESRVFSTEAFF
TRBV6-6	-	-	TRBJ1-5	TGTGCCAGCAGTTACCCGGAACAGGGTGGTAAGCAGCCCCAGCATTTT	CASSYPEQGGKQPQHF
TRBV19	-	TRBD1	TRBJ1-1	TGTGCCAGTAGAGGGCAGGGGGCAGAAGAAGCTTTCTTT	CASRGQGAEEAFF
TRBV2	few	-	TRBJ1-3	TGTGCCAGCAACAGGGGAAACACCATATATTTT	CASNRGNTIYF